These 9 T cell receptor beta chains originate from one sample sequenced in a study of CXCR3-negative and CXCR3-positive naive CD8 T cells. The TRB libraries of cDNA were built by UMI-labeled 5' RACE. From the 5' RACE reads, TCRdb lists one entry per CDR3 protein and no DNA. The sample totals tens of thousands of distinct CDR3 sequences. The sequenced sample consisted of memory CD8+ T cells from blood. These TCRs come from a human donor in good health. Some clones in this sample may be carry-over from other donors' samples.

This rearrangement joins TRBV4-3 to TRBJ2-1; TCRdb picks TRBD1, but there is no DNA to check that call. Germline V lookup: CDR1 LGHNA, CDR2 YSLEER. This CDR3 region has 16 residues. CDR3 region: CASSQTGTGTWDEQFF.

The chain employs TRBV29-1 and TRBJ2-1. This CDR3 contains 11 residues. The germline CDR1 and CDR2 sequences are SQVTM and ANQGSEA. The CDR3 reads CSVPLYNEQFF.

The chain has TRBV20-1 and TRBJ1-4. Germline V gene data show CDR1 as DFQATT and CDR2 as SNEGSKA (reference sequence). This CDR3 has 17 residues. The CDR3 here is CSARLPQSTATNEKLFF.

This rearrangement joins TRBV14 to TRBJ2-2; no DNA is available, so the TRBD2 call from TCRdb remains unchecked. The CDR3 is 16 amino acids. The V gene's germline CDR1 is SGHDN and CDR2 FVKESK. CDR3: CASNPGGAANTGELFF. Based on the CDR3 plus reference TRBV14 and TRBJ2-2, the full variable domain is EAGVTQFPSHSVIEKGQTVTLRCDPISGHDNLYWYRRVMGKEIKFLLHFVKESKQDESGMPNNRFLAERTGGTYSTLKVQPAELEDSGVYFCASNPGGAANTGELFFGEGSRLTVL.

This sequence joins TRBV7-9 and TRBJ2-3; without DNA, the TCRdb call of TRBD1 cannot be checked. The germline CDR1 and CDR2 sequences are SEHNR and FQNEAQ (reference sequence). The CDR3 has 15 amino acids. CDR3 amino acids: CASSLFGGSTDTQYF.

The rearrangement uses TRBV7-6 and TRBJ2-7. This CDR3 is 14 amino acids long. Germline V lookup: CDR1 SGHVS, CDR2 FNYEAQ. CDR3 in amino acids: CASSLEPQAYEQYF.

The CDR3: CASSLPPPDSYNEQFF. V is TRBV11-2 and J is TRBJ2-1; TCRdb selects TRBD2, and the lack of DNA leaves this call unchecked. The length of the CDR3 is 16 residues. CDR1 is SGHAT and CDR2 is FQNNGV in the germline V gene.

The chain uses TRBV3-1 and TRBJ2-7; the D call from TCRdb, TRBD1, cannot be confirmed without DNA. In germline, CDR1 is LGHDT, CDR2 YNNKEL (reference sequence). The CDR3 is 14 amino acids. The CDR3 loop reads CASSLGQGTYEQYF.

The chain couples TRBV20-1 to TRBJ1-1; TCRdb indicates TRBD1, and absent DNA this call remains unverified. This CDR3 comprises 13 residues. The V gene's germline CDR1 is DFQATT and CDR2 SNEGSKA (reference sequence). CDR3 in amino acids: CSARGGADTEAFF.